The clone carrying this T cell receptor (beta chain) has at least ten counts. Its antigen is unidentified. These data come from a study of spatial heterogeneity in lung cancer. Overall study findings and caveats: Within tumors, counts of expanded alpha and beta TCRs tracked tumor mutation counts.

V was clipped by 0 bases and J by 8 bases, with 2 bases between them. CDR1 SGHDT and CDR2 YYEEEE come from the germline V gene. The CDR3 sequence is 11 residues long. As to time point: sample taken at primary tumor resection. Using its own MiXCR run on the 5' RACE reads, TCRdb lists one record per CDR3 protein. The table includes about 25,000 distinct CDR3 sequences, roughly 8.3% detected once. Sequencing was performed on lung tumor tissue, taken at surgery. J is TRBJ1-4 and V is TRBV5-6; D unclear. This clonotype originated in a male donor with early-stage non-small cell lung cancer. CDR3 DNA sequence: TGTGCCAGCAGCTTGGGGGAAAAACTGTTTTTT. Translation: CASSLGEKLFF.